One and the same sample provided the 15 T cell receptor beta chains below, sequenced in a study of OX40 agonist ivuxolimab in advanced cancers. Here immunoSEQ multiplex PCR was the method, and the copy in TCRdb shows in-frame clones only, minus some. The data show around 62,000 clones, roughly 87% seen once. This specimen consisted of CD4+ or CD8+ T cells sorted from blood, obtained in a trial of the OX40 agonist ivuxolimab. The source is an adult with an advanced solid tumor such as melanoma, head and neck, liver or kidney cancer.

The chain carries TRBV28 and TRBJ2-7; TRBD2 agrees at 8 bases. The CDR3 runs 15 residues. Per germline, CDR1 MDHEN and CDR2 SYDVKM. The V gene end was trimmed by 6 bases and the J gene end by 7 bases; junction bases not matched to a gene: 14. The CDR3 nucleotides read TGTGCCAGCAGCTCGGAAGGAGTAGCGGGATATGAGCAGTACTTC. This translates into CASSSEGVAGYEQYF.

This sequence joins TRBV28 and TRBJ2-3; no reliable D call. The germline V and J ends were trimmed by 6 bases and 2 bases, with 15 bases remaining between them. The CDR3 has 15 residues. In germline, CDR1 is MDHEN, CDR2 SYDVKM. For the CDR3, the DNA is TGTGCCAGCAGCCGTTGGGCCGACCTCACAGATACGCAGTATTTT. Its protein product is CASSRWADLTDTQYF.

V gene TRBV9 combines with J gene TRBJ2-2; D remains ambiguous. Germline CDR1 is SGDLS and CDR2 is YYNGEE. This CDR3 is 16 amino acids long. V lost 0 bases and J lost 0, with 9 bases in between. CDR3 DNA: TGTGCCAGCAGCGTAGCAGCAGCCCCGAACACCGGGGAGCTGTTTTTT. It is translated as CASSVAAAPNTGELFF.

V usage is TRBV2 and J usage is TRBJ2-1, with D perhaps matching TRBD1 or TRBD2 (6 bases each). V was shortened by 5 bases and J by 7 bases, with 18 bases between the two germline ends. The germline V gene encodes CDR1 SNHLY and CDR2 FYNNEI. CDR3 length: 15 residues. The CDR3 DNA follows: TGTGCCAGCAGTTCCAGCGGGCCTCAGGGGAATGAGCAGTTCTTC. It yields the protein CASSSSGPQGNEQFF.

V is TRBV10-1 and J is TRBJ2-7; weak D call: TRBD2 (6 bases). Germline assignment: CDR1 WNHNN and CDR2 SYGVQD (reference sequence). The CDR3 runs 13 residues. V lost 2 bases to trimming and J lost 6 bases, with 11 bases between them. The CDR3, as DNA: TGCGCCAGCAGTGAGGGGAGGTCGGGCGAGCAGTACTTC. It codes for CASSEGRSGEQYF.

The chain employs TRBV6-6 and TRBJ1-1; no reliable D call. The CDR3 contains 13 residues. Trimming shortened V by 7 bases and J by 0 bases, and 9 bases separated the two germline ends. The germline CDR1 and CDR2 sequences are MNHNY and SVGAGI (reference sequence). For the CDR3, the DNA is TGTGCCAGCACCATCGAAGTGAACACTGAAGCTTTCTTT. Translated, it gives CASTIEVNTEAFF.

The J gene is TRBJ1-1, the V gene TRBV5-8, with D unresolved. The CDR3 is made up of 10 amino acids. The ends were cut back, 0 bases at V and 8 bases at J, with 2 bases in the middle. CDR1 and CDR2 from the germline V gene are SGHTS and YDEGEE. CDR3 sequence (DNA): TGTGCCAGCAGCTTGGACGAAGCTTTCTTT. It yields the protein CASSLDEAFF.

The chain has TRBV19 and TRBJ1-2, with a weak D call TRBD1 (5 bases). This CDR3 region has 15 residues. The germline V and J ends were trimmed by 7 bases and 2 bases, with 17 bases remaining between them. From germline, CDR1 is LNHDA and CDR2 SQIVND (reference sequence). CDR3 protein: CASTTDPLYNYGYTF. The CDR3 nucleotides are TGTGCCAGTACGACAGACCCCTTGTACAACTATGGCTACACCTTC.

As to this clone: A read error may account for a junction end that differs from germline. V usage is TRBV28 and J usage is TRBJ2-5; 7 positions match TRBD2. Germline V gene data show CDR1 as MDHEN and CDR2 as SYDVKM. CDR3 length: 12 amino acids. The CDR3 DNA reads TGTGCTAGCAGCGGGAAGCAAGAGACCCAGTACTTC. This translates into CASSGKQETQYF.

The chain links TRBV19 to TRBJ2-7; D might be TRBD1 or TRBD2, each matching 5 bases. This CDR3 contains 12 residues. CDR1 and CDR2 (germline): LNHDA, SQIVND (reference sequence). The V and J ends lost 5 bases and 0 bases respectively, with 5 bases between them. Here the CDR3 reads CASSGTSYEQYF. CDR3 DNA sequence: TGTGCCAGTAGTGGGACCTCCTACGAGCAGTACTTC. Full variable domain (rest looked up from reference TRBV19 and TRBJ2-7): DGGITQSPKYLFRKEGQNVTLSCEQNLNHDAMYWYRQDPGQGLRLIYYSQIVNDFQKGDIAEGYSVSREKKESFPLTVTSAQKNPTAFYLCASSGTSYEQYFGPGTRLTVT.

CDR3 sequence (DNA): TGTGCCAGCAGCTCGAGCGGGACGAACACCGGGGAGCTGTTTTTT. It is translated as CASSSSGTNTGELFF. V and J are TRBV11-2 and TRBJ2-2; 7 bases are shared with TRBD2. Trimming cost V 4 bases and J 0 bases; bases outside gene matches: 2. The germline gives CDR1 SGHAT, CDR2 FQNNGV. CDR3 length: 15 amino acids. Combining the CDR3 with reference TRBV11-2 and TRBJ2-2 gives the whole variable domain EAGVAQSPRYKIIEKRQSVAFWCNPISGHATLYWYQQILGQGPKLLIQFQNNGVVDDSQLPKDRFSAERLKGVDSTLKIQPAKLEDSAVYLCASSSSGTNTGELFFGEGSRLTVL.

J is TRBJ2-1 and V is TRBV5-5; D not certain. The CDR3 runs to 15 residues. Looked up from germline, CDR1 is SGHKS and CDR2 is YYEKEE (reference sequence). V dropped 4 bases and J dropped 6 bases, with 17 bases sitting between them. Here the CDR3 DNA reads TGTGCCAGCAGCACGAGTGGGCGGAGTTCCAATGAGCAGTTCTTC. Its protein is CASSTSGRSSNEQFF.

The V and J genes are TRBV28 and TRBJ2-7; D unresolved. Deletions cut 6 bases from V and 1 base from J, with 10 bases between. The CDR3 spans 13 residues. From germline, CDR1 is MDHEN and CDR2 SYDVKM. For the CDR3, the DNA is TGTGCCAGCAGGGCCCACTCTTCCTACGAGCAGTACTTC. Translating it yields CASRAHSSYEQYF.

V is TRBV19 and J is TRBJ2-7, with no clear D. The V gene's germline CDR1 is LNHDA and CDR2 SQIVND (reference sequence). The germline V and J ends were trimmed by 7 bases and 7 bases, with 17 bases remaining between them. The length of the CDR3 is 13 residues. CDR3 region: CASKDGFVGEQYF. CDR3 DNA: TGTGCCAGTAAAGATGGCTTCGTGGGGGAGCAGTACTTC.

The chain couples TRBV11-2 to TRBJ1-1; no clear D gene. Trimming took off 4 bases at V and 11 bases at J, with 14 bases between the two ends. The CDR3 has 12 amino acids. Germline V gene data show CDR1 as SGHAT and CDR2 as FQNNGV. Here the CDR3 DNA reads TGTGCCAGCAGCTCCGGAGGGAGCGCGGCTTTCTTT. Protein: CASSSGGSAAFF.